This is a list of T cell receptor beta chains from one sample in a study of glioma-infiltrating T cells. TCRdb reprocessed the multiplex PCR reads via MiXCR and lists one record per CDR3 protein. The sample records a few hundred thousand distinct CDR3 sequences, around 45% being singletons. The material sequenced was glioma tissue, nonneoplastic brain tissue, or PBMCs (not recorded which). The receptors come from a human donor with low-grade glioma or glioblastoma, undergoing nonglioma brain surgery, or in good health (not recorded which). Each CDR3 is given with its conserved first and last residue. A D gene is named only where the DNA matches it firmly. Clone size appears in some rows only: once, few, many, or a class for an expanded clone.

v_call	d_call	j_call	clone_size	cdr3_aa	cdr3_nt
TRBV28	NA	TRBJ2-7	NA	CASTPGSGSRYEQYF	TGTGCCAGCACCCCGGGTTCGGGGAGCCGCTACGAGCAGTACTTC
TRBV20-1	TRBD2	TRBJ2-3	NA	CSAASSGSRSTDTQYF	TGCAGTGCTGCAAGTAGCGGGAGTCGGAGCACAGATACGCAGTATTTT
TRBV20-1	NA	TRBJ1-6	many	CSASLGGLDNSPLHF	TGCAGTGCTAGTCTTGGGGGACTGGATAACTCACCCCTCCACTTT
TRBV6-2/TRBV6-3	NA	TRBJ1-3	NA	CASRGRIYAASGNTIYF	TGTGCCAGCAGGGGACGGATCTATGCGGCCTCTGGAAACACCATATATTTT
TRBV27	NA	TRBJ2-7	many	CASSSGGTGAYEQYF	TGTGCCAGCAGTAGCGGGGGGACAGGAGCCTACGAGCAGTACTTC
TRBV6-5	NA	TRBJ2-7	few	CASSYSTGGPAEQYF	TGTGCCAGCAGTTACTCGACCGGCGGCCCCGCGGAGCAGTACTTC
TRBV7-6	NA	TRBJ1-1	few	CATNGVTKNTEAFF	TGTGCCACGAACGGGGTCACCAAGAACACTGAAGCTTTCTTT
TRBV7-9	NA	TRBJ1-1	few	CARGGLLPEAFF	TGTGCCAGGGGGGGCCTTCTCCCTGAAGCTTTCTTT
TRBV20-1	NA	TRBJ2-1	many	CSAQRTGGEQFF	TGCAGTGCTCAACGGACCGGTGGGGAGCAGTTCTTC
TRBV5-5	TRBD2	TRBJ2-7	NA	CASSLDGLAGYEQYF	TGTGCCAGCAGCTTGGACGGACTAGCGGGATACGAGCAGTACTTC